This passage covers 21 T cell receptor beta chains from one sample sequenced in a study of cytomegalovirus exposure and HLA in healthy donors. Libraries were prepared by immunoSEQ multiplex PCR; TCRdb keeps only in-frame clonotypes and omits some of them. The data show tens of thousands of clones, about 90% seen once. Sequenced material: PBMCs. The receptors come from a woman in her 30s in good health and CMV-seronegative.

The rearrangement joins TRBV4-3 to TRBJ2-5; the match to TRBD2 covers 7 bases. This CDR3 comprises 20 residues. The germline gives CDR1 LGHNA, CDR2 YSLEER. J was trimmed by 4 bases and V by 0 bases; bases with no gene match: 20. CDR3 DNA: TGCGCCAGCAGCCAAGATGTAGCCCGGGGAGGGATGGGTTTGGGAGAGACCCAGTACTTC. Its translation is CASSQDVARGGMGLGETQYF.

This clone was detected once. The chain combines TRBV20-1 with TRBJ1-1, with no clear D. The CDR3 consists of 10 residues. Germline lookup yields CDR1 DFQATT and CDR2 SNEGSKA (reference sequence). V was trimmed by 5 bases and J by 6 bases, leaving 7 bases between them. This CDR3 is CSARRAEAFF. The CDR3 nucleotides are TGCAGTGCTCGGCGGGCTGAAGCTTTCTTT.

J is TRBJ1-5 and V is TRBV7-8; 7 nucleotides align to TRBD1. The germline CDR1 and CDR2 sequences are SGHVS and FQNEAQ. V lost 5 bases, J lost 1 base, and 8 bases stayed unmatched. The CDR3 loop spans 16 amino acids. As DNA, the CDR3 is TGTGCCAGCAGCCCCCGACAGGGCGTAAGCAATCAGCCCCAGCATTTT. Residues: CASSPRQGVSNQPQHF.

The rearrangement joins TRBV5-1 to TRBJ2-3, with 7 bases that match TRBD2. Trimming cost V 4 bases and J 2 bases; bases outside gene matches: 7. CDR3 length: 15 residues. The germline V gene has CDR1 SGHRS and CDR2 YFSETQ. The CDR3 DNA reads TGCGCCAGCAGCACAGCTAGCGGAAACACAGATACGCAGTATTTT. The encoded protein is CASSTASGNTDTQYF.

The chain carries TRBV15 and TRBJ2-7, with a weak D call TRBD1 (5 bases). Per the germline V gene, CDR1 is LNHNV and CDR2 is YYDKDF (reference sequence). The V end was cut by 1 base, the J end by 2 bases, with 9 bases between. The CDR3 extends over 14 amino acids. CDR3 in DNA: TGTGCCACCAGCAGAGCAGGGATCCCCTACGAGCAGTACTTC. It specifies CATSRAGIPYEQYF.

The chain links TRBV5-6 to TRBJ2-1, with D perhaps matching TRBD2 (6 bases). Germline loops: CDR1 SGHDT, CDR2 YYEEEE. Trimming pared 5 bases from V and 4 bases from J, leaving 10 bases between. This CDR3 region has 13 residues. The CDR3 region has the DNA TGTGCCAGCAGGGCGGGGCAGTACAATGAGCAGTTCTTC. It specifies CASRAGQYNEQFF. Based on the CDR3 plus reference TRBV5-6 and TRBJ2-1, the full variable domain is DAGVTQSPTHLIKTRGQQVTLRCSPKSGHDTVSWYQQALGQGPQFIFQYYEEEERQRGNFPDRFSGHQFPNYSSELNVNALLLGDSALYLCASRAGQYNEQFFGPGTRLTVL.

This sequence joins TRBV21-1 and TRBJ2-3; the table's TRBD2 call for D was not verified on the DNA. TRBV21-1 is a pseudogene. This CDR3 is 11 amino acids long. The CDR3 spells CATPLGDTQYF. The CDR3 DNA follows: TGTGCCACCCCCCTCGGGGATACGCAGTATTTT.

The chain couples TRBV5-5 to TRBJ2-3; 10 bases fit TRBD2. With V trimmed by 0 bases and J by 4 bases, 8 bases remained unmatched. From germline, CDR1 is SGHKS and CDR2 YYEKEE (reference sequence). This CDR3 spans 17 amino acids. This chain's CDR3 is CASSLGVSGRASDTQYF. The CDR3 bases are TGTGCCAGCAGCTTGGGGGTGAGCGGGAGGGCCTCAGATACGCAGTATTTT.

The rearrangement links TRBV18 to TRBJ2-7; TRBD2 agrees at 11 bases. Unmatched junction bases numbered 5, after V lost 3 bases and J lost 1 base. The CDR3 loop spans 16 amino acids. CDR1 and CDR2 (germline): KGHSH, LQKENI. DNA of the CDR3: TGTGCCAGCTCACCTAGCGGGAGGGCCATGTCCTACGAGCAGTACTTC. Its protein product is CASSPSGRAMSYEQYF.

The chain combines TRBV5-1 with TRBJ2-4; D is perhaps TRBD1 (5 bases). Germline values: CDR1 SGHRS, CDR2 YFSETQ. This CDR3 is 13 amino acids long. V was shortened by 0 bases and J by 11 bases, with 12 bases between the two germline ends. The chain's CDR3 is CASSLVPQEFQYF. In DNA, the CDR3 is TGCGCCAGCAGCTTGGTCCCACAGGAGTTTCAGTACTTC.

The rearrangement links TRBV29-1 to TRBJ2-7; 8 positions match TRBD1. CDR3 length: 12 residues. V shed 4 bases, J shed 6 bases, and the junction held 5 bases outside the gene matches. Germline V gives CDR1 SQVTM, CDR2 ANQGSEA. The CDR3 protein is CSVGTGRVEQYF. In nucleotides, the CDR3 is TGCAGCGTTGGGACAGGGCGGGTCGAGCAGTACTTC.

The chain has TRBV19 and TRBJ1-5; 7 nucleotides match TRBD1. Trimming took 10 bases from V and 0 from J; bases not matched to a gene: 15. Germline V CDR1 and CDR2: LNHDA, SQIVND (reference sequence). The CDR3 has 17 amino acids. DNA for the CDR3: TGTGCCACGGGCGGAGGGGGCGCAGGAAATAGCAATCAGCCCCAGCATTTT. As protein: CATGGGGAGNSNQPQHF.

The chain has TRBV5-6 and TRBJ1-1, with 7 bases identical to TRBD1. Germline CDR1 SGHDT, CDR2 YYEEEE. This CDR3 is 13 amino acids long. The junction had 8 bases not matched to a gene; V was cut back by 4 bases and J by 8 bases. CDR3 protein: CASSLGTDLEAFF. CDR3 in DNA: TGTGCCAGCAGCCTTGGGACAGATCTAGAAGCTTTCTTT.

V is TRBV5-1 and J is TRBJ2-3, with 16 positions matching TRBD2. The J segment lost 2 bases and the V segment lost 4 bases, leaving 7 bases of the junction unmatched. Looked up from germline, CDR1 is SGHRS and CDR2 is YFSETQ. The CDR3 runs 18 residues. The CDR3 DNA follows: TGCGCCAGCAGCCTGTTGGGACTAGCGGGAGGGCCCACAGATACGCAGTATTTT. Protein sequence: CASSLLGLAGGPTDTQYF.

The V and J genes are TRBV5-1 and TRBJ2-1; 11 nucleotides agree with TRBD2. Germline CDR1 SGHRS, CDR2 YFSETQ. V lost 3 bases, J lost 6 bases, and 2 bases stayed unmatched. CDR3 size: 14 residues. For the CDR3, the DNA is TGCGCCAGCAGCTCGGGGACTAGCGGCAATGAGCAGTTCTTC. Translated: CASSSGTSGNEQFF.

This clone came up a few times. V gene TRBV6-4 combines with J gene TRBJ2-1; D is uncertain. V was trimmed by 5 bases and J by 3 bases, leaving 11 bases between them. Per germline, CDR1 MRHNA and CDR2 SNTAGT. The CDR3 is 14 amino acids. CDR3: CASSQELDYNEQFF. CDR3 coding DNA: TGTGCCAGCAGTCAGGAACTCGACTACAATGAGCAGTTCTTC.

This rearrangement joins TRBV11-3 to TRBJ2-3, with TRBD2 as a possible D gene (6 bases). There are 15 residues in the CDR3. Germline values: CDR1 SGHNT, CDR2 YENEEA. V lost 8 bases to trimming and J lost 0 bases, with 15 bases between them. The DNA of the CDR3 is TGTGCCAGCGGCTCCGGAGGGGCCAGCACAGATACGCAGTATTTT. Residues: CASGSGGASTDTQYF.

The chain uses TRBV7-3 and TRBJ2-2, with TRBD1 matching 10 bases. With 4 bases clipped from V and 4 bases from J, the junction kept 6 bases outside the gene matches. Germline assignment: CDR1 SGHTA and CDR2 FQGTGA. The CDR3 has 16 residues. The DNA of the CDR3 is TGTGCCAGCAGCTCTGGGACAGGGGTTGTCACCGGGGAGCTGTTTTTT. Protein product: CASSSGTGVVTGELFF.

This rearrangement joins TRBV19 to TRBJ2-7; TRBD1 agrees at 9 bases. Trimming took 3 bases from V and 2 from J; bases not matched to a gene: 5. The germline CDR1 and CDR2 sequences are LNHDA and SQIVND (reference sequence). The CDR3 loop spans 15 amino acids. The DNA for the CDR3 is TGTGCCAGTAGTATTCGGACAGGGGTCCCCTACGAGCAGTACTTC. Its protein product is CASSIRTGVPYEQYF.

This chain links TRBV28 with TRBJ2-6, with D possibly TRBD1 on 5 matching bases. The V and J ends lost 6 bases and 4 bases respectively, with 16 bases between them. Looked up from germline, CDR1 is MDHEN and CDR2 is SYDVKM. There are 16 residues in the CDR3. The CDR3 reads CASSPQGAVGANVLTF. For the CDR3, the DNA is TGTGCCAGCAGCCCCCAAGGGGCTGTCGGGGCCAACGTCCTGACTTTC.

V and J are TRBV5-4 and TRBJ2-1; 9 bases map to TRBD1. The germline V gene has CDR1 SGHNT and CDR2 YYREEE (reference sequence). The CDR3 has 15 amino acids. V gave up 0 bases and J gave up 7 bases; unmatched junction bases: 5. CDR3 nucleotides: TGTGCCAGCAGCTTGGCCAACAGGGGGCTTAATGAGCAGTTCTTC. Protein sequence: CASSLANRGLNEQFF.